This is a list of T cell receptor beta chains from one sample in a study of blood T cells in healthy people across ages. In TCRdb, the 5' RACE reads were re-called with MiXCR into one record per CDR3 protein. Found here are over 600,000 distinct CDR3 sequences, about 56% of them singletons; the top ten hold more than 25%. The sequencing input was blood. The receptors here all came from a middle-aged man in good health. CDR3s leave out the opening cysteine and the closing phenylalanine or tryptophan.

>TRBJ2-3|TRBV4-3
ASSQDWGQGVGDTQY
>TRBJ1-2|TRBV12-5
ASGLGLDRVYT
>TRBJ2-7|TRBV25-1
ASREQGESYEQY
>TRBJ1-2|TRBV20-1
SARGDLSYGYT
>TRBJ2-5|TRBV7-9
ASSYGQGANRETQY
>TRBJ2-1|TRBV15
ATSNRQSLSNEQF
>TRBJ2-5|TRBV3-1
ASSQPDSTQTY
>TRBJ2-6|TRBV29-1
SVTGGAAAGANVLT
>TRBJ1-2|TRBV6-2/TRBV6-3
ASSPSQGYT
>TRBJ1-6|TRBV11-2
ASSSSGGLSPLH
>TRBJ1-2|TRBV5-1
ASRLHEDYGYT
>TRBJ2-2|TRBV7-2
ASSLVGSSTGELF